The 3 T cell receptor beta chains listed next were all sequenced from one sample in a study of shared T cell receptors in the human thymus. Measured with immunoSEQ multiplex PCR; TCRdb has only the in-frame clones, and not every one. The data hold around 730,000 clones, with 80% to 90% observed a single time. The data also belong to a second study, concerning human thymus T cells.

Material: thymocytes. These receptors were taken from a girl under three years old with a congenital heart defect.

This clone has a handful of counts. This chain joins TRBV5-1 and TRBJ1-2; tentative D call: TRBD1 (6 bases). Per germline, CDR1 SGHRS and CDR2 YFSETQ. Trimming removed 4 bases at V and 7 bases at J, with 20 bases between. This CDR3 is 15 amino acids long. The CDR3 spells CASSPTCGGVGGYTF. In DNA form, the CDR3 reads TGCGCCAGCAGCCCAACCTGCGGGGGCGTCGGTGGCTACACCTTC.

This chain joins TRBV18 and TRBJ2-3; possible D gene TRBD2, 6 bases. Germline CDR1 reads KGHSH; CDR2 reads LQKENI. The V gene lost 6 bases and the J gene lost 2 bases, with 15 bases spanning the gap. The CDR3 totals 15 residues. CDR3: CASSPLGGVTDTQYF. The CDR3 DNA sequence: TGTGCCAGCTCTCCTCTTGGCGGGGTCACAGATACGCAGTATTTT.

The chain links TRBV7-9 to TRBJ1-1; D unclear. Trimming shortened V by 6 bases and J by 6 bases, and 11 bases separated the two germline ends. CDR3 length: 12 amino acids. Germline-derived CDR1 and CDR2 are SEHNR and FQNEAQ (reference sequence). The CDR3 spells CASRKDRAEAFF. The CDR3 nucleotides are TGTGCCAGCAGGAAAGATCGGGCTGAAGCTTTCTTT.